These 29 T cell receptor beta chains originate from one sample sequenced in a study of chemoradiotherapy in HPV16-positive cancers. Measured with immunoSEQ multiplex PCR; TCRdb has only the in-frame clones, and not every one. The sample comprises about 68,000 clones, around nine tenths of which are singletons, and just over 4% rests with the top ten. This sample comprised blood, obtained from a patient who underwent chemoradiotherapy. The receptor source for this set is a human donor with HPV-associated anogenital cancer.

CDR3 DNA sequence: TGTGCCAGCAGCTTGGTCGGGGCCACAGATACGCAGTATTTT. It translates to CASSLVGATDTQYF. This chain connects TRBV5-8 to TRBJ2-3; D may correspond to TRBD1 or TRBD2 (5 bases each). The V and J ends lost 0 bases and 2 bases respectively, with 7 bases between them. The CDR3 extends over 14 amino acids. Germline CDR1 and CDR2: SGHTS and YDEGEE.

This chain connects TRBV19 to TRBJ1-6, with 9 positions matching TRBD1. The CDR3 has 13 amino acids. Germline trimming cut 9 bases from V and 8 bases from J; bases unmatched to any gene: 5. CDR1 and CDR2 from the germline V gene are LNHDA and SQIVND (reference sequence). The CDR3 spells CASKQGAYSPLHF. CDR3 nucleotides: TGTGCCAGCAAACAGGGGGCTTATTCACCCCTCCACTTT.

V is TRBV28 and J is TRBJ1-2; 8 nucleotides match TRBD1. The CDR3 has 13 residues. Trimming cost V 6 bases and J 6 bases; bases outside gene matches: 6. Germline CDR1 is MDHEN and CDR2 is SYDVKM. The CDR3 is CASRPSQGDGYTF. CDR3 nucleotide sequence: TGTGCCAGCAGGCCGTCACAGGGGGATGGCTACACCTTC.

The gene calls are TRBV5-4 and TRBJ1-1, with D unresolved. CDR1 and CDR2 (germline): SGHNT, YYREEE (reference sequence). The CDR3 consists of 13 residues. The V gene lost 5 bases and the J gene lost 1 base, with 9 bases spanning the gap. The DNA of the CDR3 is TGTGCCAGCAGGGGCAACAAGAACACTGAAGCTTTCTTT. Protein sequence: CASRGNKNTEAFF.

This chain links TRBV18 with TRBJ2-7, with D maybe TRBD2 (5 bases). CDR1 and CDR2 (germline): KGHSH, LQKENI. V was trimmed by 3 bases and J by 2 bases, leaving 11 bases between them. There are 14 residues in the CDR3. CDR3 region: CASSPGSSTYEQYF. CDR3 bases: TGTGCCAGCTCACCGGGGAGCTCTACCTACGAGCAGTACTTC.

The gene calls are TRBV2 and TRBJ1-1, with 10 bases matching TRBD1. CDR3 length equals 13 residues. J gave up 10 bases and V 3 bases, and 5 bases lay outside the gene matches. Germline V gene data show CDR1 as SNHLY and CDR2 as FYNNEI. As DNA, the CDR3 is TGTGCCAGCAGTGAGGGACAGGGGAATCCAGCTTTCTTT. Protein: CASSEGQGNPAFF.

The CDR3 region is CASSVISTGELFF. Written as DNA, the CDR3 is TGTGCCAGCAGCGTAATATCCACCGGGGAGCTGTTTTTT. The chain carries TRBV9 and TRBJ2-2; D gene uncertain. There are 13 residues in the CDR3. Trimming took off 1 base at V and 4 bases at J, with 5 bases between the two ends. The germline gives CDR1 SGDLS, CDR2 YYNGEE.

The chain recombines TRBV7-9 with TRBJ1-4; D is ambiguous. Trimming left V 6 bases short and J 0 bases short, with 8 bases between. Germline V gene sequence: CDR1 SEHNR, CDR2 FQNEAQ (reference sequence). The CDR3 has 14 residues. The CDR3, as DNA: TGTGCCAGCAGAGAGACTGCAACTAATGAAAAACTGTTTTTT. Encoded protein: CASRETATNEKLFF.

The chain employs TRBV5-4 and TRBJ2-1; 14 positions agree with TRBD2. V was pared by 4 bases and J by 8 bases, with 8 bases of the junction left unmatched. Germline values: CDR1 SGHNT, CDR2 YYREEE (reference sequence). CDR3 length: 16 residues. The CDR3 nucleotides read TGTGCCAGCAGCCCAGGGACTAGCGGGAGACGTGATGAGCAGTTCTTC. This gives the protein CASSPGTSGRRDEQFF.

The gene calls are TRBV10-1 and TRBJ2-4, with TRBD1 as a possible D gene (5 bases). This CDR3 is 13 amino acids long. The ends were cut back, 3 bases at V and 5 bases at J, with 8 bases in the middle. Germline V CDR1 and CDR2: WNHNN, SYGVQD (reference sequence). The CDR3 bases are TGCGCCAGCAGTGAAGCCAGGGAAAACATTCAGTACTTC. Protein sequence: CASSEARENIQYF.

V gene TRBV30 combines with J gene TRBJ1-1, with D perhaps TRBD1 (5 bases). CDR3 size: 13 residues. Germline CDR1 is GTSNPN and CDR2 is SVGIG (reference sequence). Trimming removed 3 bases at V and 4 bases at J, with 12 bases between. The CDR3 sequence: CAWRWTGGTEAFF. CDR3 in DNA: TGTGCCTGGAGATGGACGGGGGGCACTGAAGCTTTCTTT.

The chain carries TRBV5-1 and TRBJ1-2, with D tentatively TRBD1 (5 bases). Germline V lookup: CDR1 SGHRS, CDR2 YFSETQ. This CDR3 contains 14 residues. V was trimmed by 0 bases and J by 8 bases, leaving 14 bases between them. CDR3 loop: CASSLAQGRGGYTF. As DNA, the CDR3 is TGCGCCAGCAGCTTGGCCCAGGGTCGAGGCGGCTACACCTTC.

The V gene is TRBV30, the J gene TRBJ2-1; 12 bases line up with TRBD2. This CDR3 spans 16 amino acids. Germline CDR1 is GTSNPN and CDR2 is SVGIG (reference sequence). With V trimmed by 1 base and J by 7 bases, 8 bases remained unmatched. The CDR3, as DNA: TGTGCCTGGAGTGGGGCTAGCGGGGGGGCAGGGAATGAGCAGTTCTTC. Amino acids: CAWSGASGGAGNEQFF. The entire variable domain, with the rest obtained from reference TRBV30 and TRBJ2-1, is as follows: SQTIHQWPATLVQPVGSPLSLECTVEGTSNPNLYWYRQAAGRGLQLLFYSVGIGQISSEVPQNLSASRPQDRQFILSSKKLLLSDSGFYLCAWSGASGGAGNEQFFGPGTRLTVL.

J is TRBJ2-3 and V is TRBV30; no reliable D call. Germline-derived CDR1 and CDR2 are GTSNPN and SVGIG (reference sequence). V was trimmed by 1 base and J by 3 bases, leaving 2 bases between them. This CDR3 is 11 amino acids long. CDR3 sequence (DNA): TGTGCCTGGAGTGGGACAGATACGCAGTATTTT. Translation gives CAWSGTDTQYF.

The genes are TRBV5-1 and TRBJ1-4, with D tentatively TRBD1 (5 bases). Trimming stripped 7 bases from V and 4 bases from J, with 14 bases between. CDR3 length equals 14 residues. Germline V gene data show CDR1 as SGHRS and CDR2 as YFSETQ. CDR3 sequence (DNA): TGCGCCAGCGGACCGACAGCCAGTAATGAAAAACTGTTTTTT. It specifies CASGPTASNEKLFF.

V and J are TRBV4-1 and TRBJ2-4; 7 nucleotides line up with TRBD1. Germline CDR1 is MGHRA and CDR2 is YSYEKL. With V trimmed by 5 bases and J by 1 base, 8 bases remained unmatched. The CDR3 is made up of 16 amino acids. CDR3 amino acids: CASSAGTAKAKNIQYF. For the CDR3, the DNA is TGCGCCAGCAGCGCCGGGACAGCCAAGGCCAAAAACATTCAGTACTTC.

This sequence joins TRBV27 and TRBJ1-2; TRBD1 agrees at 9 bases. CDR1 is MNHEY, CDR2 SMNVEV, per germline (reference sequence). V lost 6 bases and J lost 1; bases outside the gene matches: 15. The CDR3 has 18 amino acids. DNA for the CDR3: TGTGCCAGCAGGACGACCGGGACAGGGTCTACCATTAACTATGGCTACACCTTC. It specifies CASRTTGTGSTINYGYTF.

The chain is built from TRBV5-4 and TRBJ2-7; 10 bases align to TRBD2. This CDR3 contains 15 residues. The ends lost 4 bases at V and 0 bases at J; junction bases unmatched: 4. CDR1 is SGHNT, CDR2 YYREEE, per germline (reference sequence). For the CDR3, the DNA is TGTGCCAGCAGCCCGGCTAGCGGGAGCTCCTACGAGCAGTACTTC. It translates to CASSPASGSSYEQYF. Looking up the rest from reference TRBV5-4 and TRBJ2-7 gives the full variable domain: ETGVTQSPTHLIKTRGQQVTLRCSSQSGHNTVSWYQQALGQGPQFIFQYYREEENGRGNFPPRFSGLQFPNYSSELNVNALELDDSALYLCASSPASGSSYEQYFGPGTRLTVT.

J is TRBJ1-2 and V is TRBV6-1; D unresolved. Germline V gene sequence: CDR1 MNHNS, CDR2 SASEGT. V lost 8 bases and J 5 bases, leaving 18 bases between the germline ends. The CDR3 loop spans 14 amino acids. Here the CDR3 DNA reads TGTGCCAGCGACCCCGGGGAACAGATATATGGCTACACCTTC. Protein: CASDPGEQIYGYTF.

The chain is built from TRBV5-1 and TRBJ2-7; TRBD1 is a possible D gene (9 bases). The CDR3 length is 16 residues. The V end lost 6 bases, the J end lost 5 bases, and 24 bases lay between the germline ends. Germline V CDR1 and CDR2: SGHRS, YFSETQ. DNA of the CDR3: TGCGCCAGCACGTCCGGGGGGGGACAGGGTACCCACGAGCAGTACTTC. Translated: CASTSGGGQGTHEQYF. Full variable domain (outside the CDR3, taken from reference TRBV5-1 and TRBJ2-7): KAGVTQTPRYLIKTRGQQVTLSCSPISGHRSVSWYQQTPGQGLQFLFEYFSETQRNKGNFPGRFSGRQFSNSRSEMNVSTLELGDSALYLCASTSGGGQGTHEQYFGPGTRLTVT.

The chain has TRBV9 and TRBJ1-2; the D is unclear. V lost 0 bases, J lost 3 bases, and 12 bases lay in between. Germline lookup yields CDR1 SGDLS and CDR2 YYNGEE. The CDR3 has 15 residues. CDR3 sequence reads: CASSVDAEVDYGYTF. The CDR3 DNA sequence: TGTGCCAGCAGCGTAGATGCGGAAGTGGACTATGGCTACACCTTC. Using reference TRBV9 and TRBJ1-2 for the parts outside the CDR3, the full variable domain is DSGVTQTPKHLITATGQRVTLRCSPRSGDLSVYWYQQSLDQGLQFLIQYYNGEERAKGNILERFSAQQFPDLHSELNLSSLELGDSALYFCASSVDAEVDYGYTFGSGTRLTVV.

A word on this clone: Germline and junction disagree at one end, which may indicate a read error. The chain is built from TRBV6-5 and TRBJ1-1; 7 nucleotides align to TRBD1. The germline V gene encodes CDR1 MNHEY and CDR2 SVGAGI. The CDR3 extends over 9 amino acids. In nucleotides, the CDR3 is TGCGCAGGGGGCACTGAAGCTTTCTTT. This translates into CAGGTEAFF.

This clone was observed once. The chain is built from TRBV7-6 and TRBJ2-1; D not resolved. CDR3 length: 14 residues. V was clipped by 1 base and J by 8 bases, with 12 bases between them. Germline lookup yields CDR1 SGHVS and CDR2 FNYEAQ. CDR3 region: CASSLVDASDEQFF. Written as DNA, the CDR3 is TGTGCCAGCAGCTTAGTGGACGCTTCGGATGAGCAGTTCTTC.

This chain connects TRBV30 to TRBJ1-6, with 8 bases that match TRBD1. V dropped 1 base and J dropped 3; count of bases not matched to a gene: 2. Germline CDR1 GTSNPN, CDR2 SVGIG (reference sequence). This CDR3 comprises 15 residues. DNA for the CDR3: TGTGCCTGGAGTGGAGGGACAGGCTATAATTCACCCCTCCACTTT. It is translated as CAWSGGTGYNSPLHF. Full variable domain (remainder filled in from reference TRBV30 and TRBJ1-6): SQTIHQWPATLVQPVGSPLSLECTVEGTSNPNLYWYRQAAGRGLQLLFYSVGIGQISSEVPQNLSASRPQDRQFILSSKKLLLSDSGFYLCAWSGGTGYNSPLHFGNGTRLTVT.

The rearrangement joins TRBV5-1 to TRBJ1-2; 9 bases are shared with TRBD1. CDR3 length equals 14 residues. V was clipped by 6 bases and J by 2 bases; unmatched bases: 5. Germline CDR1 and CDR2: SGHRS and YFSETQ. The CDR3 protein is CASTDGTGNYGYTF. The CDR3, as DNA: TGCGCCAGCACTGACGGGACAGGGAACTATGGCTACACCTTC. Variable domain in full (rest from reference TRBV5-1 and TRBJ1-2): KAGVTQTPRYLIKTRGQQVTLSCSPISGHRSVSWYQQTPGQGLQFLFEYFSETQRNKGNFPGRFSGRQFSNSRSEMNVSTLELGDSALYLCASTDGTGNYGYTFGSGTRLTVV.

CDR3 residues: CASSVLSGQGVSGANVLTF. The CDR3 coding sequence is TGTGCCAGCAGCGTGCTCAGCGGACAGGGGGTGTCTGGGGCCAACGTCCTGACTTTC. The rearrangement joins TRBV9 to TRBJ2-6; 10 bases map to TRBD1. This CDR3 has 19 amino acids. J lost 1 base, V lost 2 bases, and 9 bases had no gene match. Germline CDR1 SGDLS, CDR2 YYNGEE.

This clone has a single count. This CDR3 is also generated by other DNA sequences in the sample. The chain carries TRBV6-5 and TRBJ1-1; no definite D call. Per germline, CDR1 MNHEY and CDR2 SVGAGI. The CDR3 consists of 11 residues. V dropped 4 bases and J dropped 4 bases, with 4 bases sitting between them. CDR3 nucleotide sequence: TGTGCCAGCAGTTTGGGCACTGAAGCTTTCTTT. Its translation is CASSLGTEAFF.

The chain combines TRBV6-1 with TRBJ2-3; the D call may be TRBD1 or TRBD2 (6 bases each). The CDR3 extends over 15 amino acids. Germline V gene sequence: CDR1 MNHNS, CDR2 SASEGT. V was pared by 7 bases and J by 0 bases, with 14 bases between. This chain's CDR3 is CASTERGPSTDTQYF. CDR3 DNA sequence: TGTGCCAGCACCGAACGGGGGCCGAGCACAGATACGCAGTATTTT.

J is TRBJ2-3 and V is TRBV5-1; D is perhaps TRBD2 (5 bases). V was pared by 4 bases and J by 9 bases, with 12 bases between. Germline V lookup: CDR1 SGHRS, CDR2 YFSETQ. The CDR3 runs 12 residues. This CDR3 is CASSPGLATQYF. CDR3 nucleotide sequence: TGCGCCAGCAGCCCCGGACTGGCCACGCAGTATTTT.